One and the same sample provided the 11 T cell receptor beta chains below, sequenced in a study of a mutant IDH1 vaccine in newly diagnosed glioma. Here immunoSEQ multiplex PCR was the method, and the copy in TCRdb shows in-frame clones only, minus some. The sample yields approximately 37,000 clones, about three quarters seen once. Time point: week 23, last vaccination. Vaccine doses each comprised 300 ug of mutant IDH1 20-mer peptide, with topical imiquimod. No cognate antigen is known for these TCRs. Material: PBMCs, obtained from a glioma patient whose treatment included an IDH1 peptide vaccine. Receptors originate from a man aged 50-60 years with glioma.

V gene TRBV19 combines with J gene TRBJ2-7; unclear D gene. The V end lost 4 bases, the J end lost 3 bases, and 16 bases lay between the germline ends. CDR1 is LNHDA and CDR2 is SQIVND in the germline V gene (reference sequence). The CDR3 loop spans 15 amino acids. DNA for the CDR3: TGTGCCAGTAGTACGACCCTCCTCCTAGACTACGAGCAGTACTTC. Amino acids: CASSTTLLLDYEQYF. The full variable domain, its missing parts supplied by reference TRBV19 and TRBJ2-7, is DGGITQSPKYLFRKEGQNVTLSCEQNLNHDAMYWYRQDPGQGLRLIYYSQIVNDFQKGDIAEGYSVSREKKESFPLTVTSAQKNPTAFYLCASSTTLLLDYEQYFGPGTRLTVT.

The V call is TRBV5-1, the J call TRBJ2-7; 8 nucleotides agree with TRBD2. The CDR3 is 16 residues long. The germline V gene has CDR1 SGHRS and CDR2 YFSETQ. J was trimmed by 0 bases and V by 2 bases; bases with no gene match: 7. Here the CDR3 reads CASSLHQRGYSYEQYF. The CDR3 nucleotides read TGCGCCAGCAGCTTACACCAGCGGGGGTACTCCTACGAGCAGTACTTC.

The chain links TRBV30 to TRBJ2-2; D not resolved. Trimming stripped 2 bases from V and 2 bases from J, with 9 bases between. The CDR3 covers 14 residues. Germline CDR1 and CDR2: GTSNPN and SVGIG (reference sequence). CDR3 nucleotide sequence: TGTGCCTGGAGTCAACAGAGTAACACCGGGGAGCTGTTTTTT. Translating it yields CAWSQQSNTGELFF.

This clone was seen a few times. V gene TRBV18 combines with J gene TRBJ1-1, with a weak D call TRBD1 (6 bases). The V end lost 4 bases, the J end lost 3 bases, and 15 bases lay between the germline ends. Germline loops: CDR1 KGHSH, CDR2 LQKENI. The CDR3 contains 15 residues. The CDR3 DNA sequence: TGTGCCAGCTCACTAACAGGGATTGGGGACACTGAAGCTTTCTTT. Its translation: CASSLTGIGDTEAFF. Drawing the rest from reference TRBV18 and TRBJ1-1, the complete variable domain is NAGVMQNPRHLVRRRGQEARLRCSPMKGHSHVYWYRQLPEEGLKFMVYLQKENIIDESGMPKERFSAEFPKEGPSILRIQQVVRGDSAAYFCASSLTGIGDTEAFFGQGTRLTVV.

The table lists this clone with a few counts. The chain employs TRBV7-8 and TRBJ2-1; no clear D gene. Germline V gene sequence: CDR1 SGHVS, CDR2 FQNEAQ. Trimming pared 2 bases from V and 7 bases from J, leaving 9 bases between. This CDR3 has 13 amino acids. In DNA, the CDR3 is TGTGCCAGCAGCTTAAGGTTCGGGAATGAGCAGTTCTTC. Amino acid sequence: CASSLRFGNEQFF.

This rearrangement joins TRBV18 to TRBJ2-5; tentative D call: TRBD2 (6 bases). Germline CDR1 and CDR2: KGHSH and LQKENI. V was shortened by 3 bases and J by 5 bases, with 10 bases between the two germline ends. The CDR3 is 13 residues long. The CDR3: CASSPGEEETQYF. The CDR3 DNA follows: TGTGCCAGCTCACCCGGGGAGGAGGAGACCCAGTACTTC. The full variable domain, its missing parts supplied by reference TRBV18 and TRBJ2-5, is NAGVMQNPRHLVRRRGQEARLRCSPMKGHSHVYWYRQLPEEGLKFMVYLQKENIIDESGMPKERFSAEFPKEGPSILRIQQVVRGDSAAYFCASSPGEEETQYFGPGTRLLVL.

The chain recombines TRBV25-1 with TRBJ1-6; D uncertain. V was cut by 2 bases and J by 4 bases, with 9 bases left in between. CDR3 size: 15 residues. Germline V gene data show CDR1 as MGHDK and CDR2 as SYGVNS. The CDR3 protein is CASSEPAEYNSPLHF. The CDR3 DNA reads as TGTGCCAGCAGTGAACCGGCAGAGTATAATTCACCCCTCCACTTT. Full variable domain (rest looked up from reference TRBV25-1 and TRBJ1-6): EADIYQTPRYLVIGTGKKITLECSQTMGHDKMYWYQQDPGMELHLIHYSYGVNSTEKGDLSSESTVSRIRTEHFPLTLESARPSHTSQYLCASSEPAEYNSPLHFGNGTRLTVT.

This sequence joins TRBV29-1 and TRBJ1-3, with TRBD1 matching over 8 bases. CDR3 length: 11 residues. CDR1 is SQVTM and CDR2 is ANQGSEA in the germline V gene. CDR3 in amino acids: CGQGMGNTIYF. CDR3 DNA sequence: TGCGGACAGGGAATGGGAAACACCATATATTTT.

This clone was seen only a few times. The gene calls are TRBV25-1 and TRBJ2-1; 7 nucleotides agree with TRBD1. Trimming cost V 11 bases and J 6 bases; bases outside gene matches: 10. The germline gives CDR1 MGHDK, CDR2 SYGVNS. The length of the CDR3 is 13 residues. CDR3 nucleotide sequence: TGTGCCGGTCAAAGAGGGGGCGGCAATGAGCAGTTCTTC. Residues: CAGQRGGGNEQFF. Supplemented by reference TRBV25-1 and TRBJ2-1, the full variable domain reads EADIYQTPRYLVIGTGKKITLECSQTMGHDKMYWYQQDPGMELHLIHYSYGVNSTEKGDLSSESTVSRIRTEHFPLTLESARPSHTSQYLCAGQRGGGNEQFFGPGTRLTVL.

This clone was seen a handful of times. This sequence joins TRBV4-1 and TRBJ2-1, with D perhaps given as TRBD1 or TRBD2 (6 bases each). V was pared by 4 bases and J by 8 bases, with 21 bases between. The CDR3 runs 16 residues. Germline values: CDR1 MGHRA, CDR2 YSYEKL. The CDR3 region is CASSPPGGGKSHEQFF. DNA for the CDR3: TGCGCCAGCAGCCCGCCTGGGGGCGGGAAGTCCCATGAGCAGTTCTTC.

The table lists this clone with a count of one. V gene TRBV7-2 combines with J gene TRBJ2-2; TRBD2 matches 11 bases. Looked up from germline, CDR1 is SGHTA and CDR2 is FQGNSA. The ends lost 4 bases at V and 3 bases at J; junction bases unmatched: 4. The CDR3 length is 16 residues. CDR3 residues: CASSSRLAGYTGELFF. In nucleotides, the CDR3 is TGTGCCAGCAGCTCGCGACTAGCGGGGTACACCGGGGAGCTGTTTTTT.